The clone carrying this T cell receptor beta chain was observed a handful of times. The study reverse transcribed the entire isolated RNA, so it sequenced expressed TCRB transcripts. This table comes from immunoSEQ multiplex PCR, and its TCRdb copy is limited to in-frame clones, with some not included. The data contain about 320,000 clones, roughly 15% of them singletons. Germline assignment: CDR1 MNHNY and CDR2 SVGAGI (reference sequence). V shed 5 bases and J shed 4 bases, with 15 bases lying between them. This CDR3 is built from 14 residues. This specimen comes from a study of beta chain features in type 1 diabetes.

The origin of this receptor is a man aged 25-45 years in good health. The sequencing input was central memory CD4+ T cells from blood. The chain has TRBV6-6 and TRBJ2-7; the D gene is possibly TRBD2 (6 bases). The CDR3 loop reads CASSTRDSDYEQYF. CDR3 DNA sequence: TGTGCCAGCAGTACCCGGGACTCCGATTACGAGCAGTACTTC.